A single sample is the source of the 8 T cell receptor beta chains below, sequenced in a study of long-term antiretroviral therapy in people with HIV. At the survey level, the v3.0 immunoSEQ assay was run. Assay: immunoSEQ multiplex PCR; the TCRdb copy retains only in-frame clones and omits some. Here the sample spans around 24,000 clones, 76% being singletons. This specimen was unsorted PBMCs, taken 0.5 years after starting antiretroviral therapy. The receptors were gathered from a woman aged 40 to 50 with HIV.

This clone came up once. This rearrangement joins TRBV5-1 to TRBJ2-5; D is ambiguous. CDR1 and CDR2 (germline): SGHRS, YFSETQ. V was clipped by 2 bases and J by 3 bases, with 11 bases between them. The CDR3 has 14 residues. CDR3 sequence reads: CASSFRGSEETQYF. The CDR3 DNA reads TGCGCCAGCAGCTTCCGAGGAAGTGAAGAGACCCAGTACTTC.

This clone was seen a single time. V is TRBV5-1 and J is TRBJ2-2, with unresolved D. The CDR3 extends over 16 amino acids. Germline CDR1 and CDR2: SGHRS and YFSETQ. V was cut by 0 bases and J by 3 bases, with 12 bases left in between. CDR3 nucleotide sequence: TGCGCCAGCAGCTTGGCCGGTGGTCCGGACACCGGGGAGCTGTTTTTT. This encodes CASSLAGGPDTGELFF.

This rearrangement joins TRBV19 to TRBJ2-7; possible D gene TRBD1, 5 bases. The CDR3 covers 14 residues. The V gene's germline CDR1 is LNHDA and CDR2 SQIVND (reference sequence). Trimming removed 4 bases from V and 1 base from J, with 11 bases in between. CDR3 in amino acids: CASSRSTESYEQYF. The CDR3 bases are TGTGCCAGTAGTAGATCGACAGAGTCCTACGAGCAGTACTTC.

V usage is TRBV19 and J usage is TRBJ2-1; a possible D gene is TRBD2 (5 bases). Trimming shortened V by 4 bases and J by 5 bases, and 9 bases separated the two germline ends. This CDR3 comprises 13 residues. The germline CDR1 and CDR2 sequences are LNHDA and SQIVND (reference sequence). CDR3 coding DNA: TGTGCCAGTAGTAGGGGAGCCAACAATGAGCAGTTCTTC. It is translated as CASSRGANNEQFF. Complete variable domain (other parts from reference TRBV19 and TRBJ2-1): DGGITQSPKYLFRKEGQNVTLSCEQNLNHDAMYWYRQDPGQGLRLIYYSQIVNDFQKGDIAEGYSVSREKKESFPLTVTSAQKNPTAFYLCASSRGANNEQFFGPGTRLTVL.

The rearrangement links TRBV19 to TRBJ2-3, with 7 bases fitting TRBD2. V dropped 6 bases and J dropped 2; count of bases not matched to a gene: 8. Germline assignment: CDR1 LNHDA and CDR2 SQIVND (reference sequence). The CDR3 runs to 15 residues. The CDR3 loop is CASRGRAWATDTQYF. The CDR3 nucleotides read TGTGCCAGTAGGGGGAGGGCGTGGGCCACAGATACGCAGTATTTT.

This clone was detected a few times. The V call is TRBV19, the J call TRBJ1-1; the D gene is possibly TRBD1 (5 bases). CDR1 is LNHDA and CDR2 is SQIVND in the germline V gene (reference sequence). V lost 3 bases, J lost 8 bases, and 10 bases lay in between. The length of the CDR3 is 12 residues. The CDR3 coding sequence is TGTGCCAGTAGTATCCGGGGCCCCGAAGCTTTCTTT. Its translation is CASSIRGPEAFF.

Of note for this clone: The sample has other DNA sequences that encode this CDR3 too. The chain has TRBV19 and TRBJ1-6; D ambiguous. The ends were cut back, 5 bases at V and 8 bases at J, with 13 bases in the middle. The CDR3 has 14 residues. Per the germline V gene, CDR1 is LNHDA and CDR2 is SQIVND (reference sequence). The CDR3 nucleotides are TGTGCCAGTAGTCCCCGTGGGAGGGATTCACCCCTCCACTTT. Its protein product is CASSPRGRDSPLHF. Drawing the rest from reference TRBV19 and TRBJ1-6, the complete variable domain is DGGITQSPKYLFRKEGQNVTLSCEQNLNHDAMYWYRQDPGQGLRLIYYSQIVNDFQKGDIAEGYSVSREKKESFPLTVTSAQKNPTAFYLCASSPRGRDSPLHFGNGTRLTVT.

The genes are TRBV30 and TRBJ2-4; D gene ambiguous. Per germline, CDR1 GTSNPN and CDR2 SVGIG (reference sequence). V was pared by 0 bases and J by 0 bases, with 12 bases between. The CDR3 has 16 residues. The CDR3: CAWSVLGNLAKNIQYF. In DNA form, the CDR3 reads TGTGCCTGGAGTGTACTGGGGAACCTAGCCAAAAACATTCAGTACTTC.